The clone carrying this TCR beta chain has at least ten counts. The antigen remains undetermined. Breast cancer patients provided tissue from their axillary draining lymph nodes. This sample stems from a study of breast tumors, draining lymph nodes, adjacent tissues. Whole-study findings and limits: Tumor T cell lymph node origin was a supported hypothesis, not proven.

TCRdb independently ran MiXCR on the multiplex PCR reads; one entry per CDR3 protein. The profile shows about 150,000 distinct CDR3 sequences, under 25% of them singletons. Trimming cost V 6 bases and J 9 bases, with 21 bases left between them. The CDR3 totals 15 residues. The germline gives CDR1 MNHEY, CDR2 SVGAGI. Specimen: axillary lymph node tissue. The receptor's source is a female donor with breast cancer. Some clones in this sample may be carry-over from other donors' samples. The chain uses TRBV6-5 and TRBJ2-1; perhaps TRBD2 as D (8 bases). The CDR3 DNA sequence: TGTGCCAGCAGAACCGGGACTAGGGGGCGTGGTGAGCAGTTCTTC. It yields the protein CASRTGTRGRGEQFF.